This TCR beta chain was sequenced in a study of blood T cell repertoires in COVID-19. The wider study: PBMCs, B-cell-depleted T cells, or T cells were the source of the cDNA or gDNA that made up the material.

Clinical history reported by participants formed the basis on which cohorts were assigned. Per the original methods: Amplified reference gene primers provided the basis for estimating nucleated cell counts. The data were produced by immunoSEQ multiplex PCR, yet TCRdb's version contains in-frame clones alone and is incomplete. Clonal size and the V and J genes are those of that table, whereas D and trimming came from the DNA. The sample consists of about 320,000 clones, 85% of them appearing once. V was pared by 4 bases and J by 0 bases, with 7 bases of the junction left unmatched. The germline V gene encodes CDR1 SGDLS and CDR2 YYNGEE. The CDR3 loop spans 16 amino acids.

Sequenced sample: PBMCs or T cells enriched from blood (not recorded which). The chain couples TRBV9 to TRBJ1-5; TRBD1 matches 7 bases. This clonotype was sampled from a woman in her twenties or thirties who had been exposed to COVID-19. The CDR3 DNA sequence: TGTGCCAGCAGCCCACGGGGACAGAATAGCAATCAGCCCCAGCATTTT. Translated, it gives CASSPRGQNSNQPQHF.